This entry lists 22 T cell receptor beta chains sequenced from one sample in a study of PD-1 blockade in mismatch repair-deficient tumors. Generated by immunoSEQ multiplex PCR, the TCRdb table keeps only in-frame clones and is missing some. This table holds roughly 50,000 clones, over 65% found once. The sample was peripheral blood, taken 4 weeks after starting pembrolizumab. The receptors shown here come from an adult with mismatch repair-deficient cancer.

The rearrangement uses TRBV9 and TRBJ2-7, with 7 bases lining up with TRBD2. The CDR3 consists of 14 residues. The V gene end was trimmed by 4 bases and the J gene end by 3 bases; junction bases not matched to a gene: 7. The germline V gene has CDR1 SGDLS and CDR2 YYNGEE. CDR3 sequence reads: CASSPGGRVYEQYF. CDR3 DNA sequence: TGTGCCAGCAGCCCCGGAGGGAGGGTCTACGAGCAGTACTTC.

There are a few counts of this clone. The genes are TRBV4-3 and TRBJ1-2; no definite D call. V gave up 0 bases and J gave up 12 bases, with 14 bases separating them. Germline V gene sequence: CDR1 LGHNA, CDR2 YSLEER. CDR3 length: 13 amino acids. The CDR3 protein is CASSQDLSGLNTF. The CDR3 nucleotides are TGCGCCAGCAGCCAAGACCTCTCCGGACTGAACACCTTC.

This chain uses TRBV25-1 with TRBJ2-3; 8 nucleotides line up with TRBD1. This CDR3 spans 17 amino acids. With V trimmed by 4 bases and J by 0 bases, 9 bases remained unmatched. CDR1 and CDR2 (germline): MGHDK, SYGVNS. The CDR3 nucleotides read TGTGCCAGCAGTGCACCCCGGACAGGGCCTAGCACAGATACGCAGTATTTT. This gives the protein CASSAPRTGPSTDTQYF.

The rearrangement joins TRBV27 to TRBJ1-2, with 12 positions matching TRBD1. The ends lost 5 bases at V and 7 bases at J; junction bases unmatched: 8. CDR1 and CDR2 (germline): MNHEY, SMNVEV (reference sequence). This CDR3 has 15 residues. The CDR3 sequence is CASSIQGQGARGYTF. As DNA, the CDR3 is TGTGCCAGCAGTATTCAGGGACAGGGGGCCCGTGGCTACACCTTC.

The chain's CDR3 is CAWRKSGDTDTQYF. The CDR3, as DNA: TGTGCCTGGAGGAAATCAGGGGATACAGATACGCAGTATTTT. The chain is built from TRBV30 and TRBJ2-3; weak D call: TRBD1 (6 bases). Trimming shortened V by 3 bases and J by 3 bases, and 13 bases separated the two germline ends. The germline V gene has CDR1 GTSNPN and CDR2 SVGIG (reference sequence). This CDR3 contains 14 residues.

The chain couples TRBV7-9 to TRBJ2-1, with D possibly matching TRBD1 (5 bases). CDR3 length equals 14 residues. Trimming cost V 2 bases and J 5 bases, with 10 bases left between them. Germline assignment: CDR1 SEHNR and CDR2 FQNEAQ (reference sequence). This chain's CDR3 is CASSLIGQHNEQFF. The CDR3 coding sequence is TGTGCCAGCAGCTTAATAGGACAACACAATGAGCAGTTCTTC. Combining the CDR3 with reference TRBV7-9 and TRBJ2-1 gives the whole variable domain DTGVSQNPRHKITKRGQNVTFRCDPISEHNRLYWYRQTLGQGPEFLTYFQNEAQLEKSRLLSDRFSAERPKGSFSTLEIQRTEQGDSAMYLCASSLIGQHNEQFFGPGTRLTVL.

J is TRBJ2-2 and V is TRBV29-1; TRBD2 matches at 9 bases. J was trimmed by 3 bases and V by 5 bases; bases with no gene match: 4. Germline CDR1 is SQVTM and CDR2 is ANQGSEA. This CDR3 region has 14 residues. The CDR3 protein is CSVQAGGYTGELFF. DNA of the CDR3: TGCAGCGTTCAGGCGGGAGGGTACACCGGGGAGCTGTTTTTT.

This sequence joins TRBV5-4 and TRBJ2-3, with D possibly TRBD1 on 6 matching bases. This CDR3 has 15 amino acids. Trimming cost V 4 bases and J 0 bases, with 12 bases left between them. From germline, CDR1 is SGHNT and CDR2 YYREEE (reference sequence). The CDR3 region has the DNA TGTGCCAGCAGCCTCGGGACAACCAGCACAGATACGCAGTATTTT. Amino acid sequence: CASSLGTTSTDTQYF.

As DNA, the CDR3 is TGTGCCAGCAGTTTACCAGGTCTCAATCAGCCCCAGCATTTT. It yields the protein CASSLPGLNQPQHF. The chain joins TRBV27 to TRBJ1-5; D gene uncertain. Deletions cut 2 bases from V and 3 bases from J, with 8 bases between. The CDR3 totals 14 residues. Germline V CDR1 and CDR2: MNHEY, SMNVEV (reference sequence).

The rearrangement joins TRBV6-1 to TRBJ1-1, with D possibly being TRBD1 (6 bases). The CDR3 spans 11 residues. V was trimmed by 6 bases and J by 6 bases, leaving 8 bases between them. Germline V CDR1 and CDR2: MNHNS, SASEGT. The CDR3 reads CASRDSPEAFF. CDR3 DNA: TGTGCCAGCAGGGACAGTCCTGAAGCTTTCTTT.

CDR3 residues: CASSVGGRKSTDTQYF. In nucleotides, the CDR3 is TGTGCCAGCAGCGTAGGTGGGCGGAAGTCCACAGATACGCAGTATTTT. The rearrangement joins TRBV9 to TRBJ2-3; D remains ambiguous. Germline V gene lookup returns CDR1 SGDLS and CDR2 YYNGEE. Trimming removed 0 bases at V and 2 bases at J, with 13 bases between. This CDR3 region has 16 residues.

CDR3 coding DNA: TGCAGCGCTGGGGGGGACGGGACAGGGGGTGAAAAACTGTTTTTT. It encodes CSAGGDGTGGEKLFF. The chain joins TRBV29-1 to TRBJ1-4, with 11 positions matching TRBD1. This CDR3 spans 15 amino acids. The V gene end was trimmed by 7 bases and the J gene end by 7 bases; junction bases not matched to a gene: 11. Per germline, CDR1 SQVTM and CDR2 ANQGSEA. Using reference TRBV29-1 and TRBJ1-4 for the parts outside the CDR3, the full variable domain is SAVISQKPSRDICQRGTSLTIQCQVDSQVTMMFWYRQQPGQSLTLIATANQGSEATYESGFVIDKFPISRPNLTFSTLTVSNMSPEDSSIYLCSAGGDGTGGEKLFFGSGTQLSVL.

The chain has TRBV27 and TRBJ2-7; the D is unclear. Germline CDR1 is MNHEY and CDR2 is SMNVEV (reference sequence). Between the trimmed V and J ends, which lost 2 bases and 3 bases, there was a span of 8 bases. The CDR3 is 13 amino acids. This chain's CDR3 is CASSLNSGYEQYF. CDR3 in DNA: TGTGCCAGCAGTTTAAACTCAGGCTACGAGCAGTACTTC.

The chain couples TRBV27 to TRBJ2-1; unclear D gene. The V gene's germline CDR1 is MNHEY and CDR2 SMNVEV (reference sequence). The CDR3 has 16 residues. Trimming removed 6 bases from V and 0 bases from J, with 15 bases in between. The CDR3 nucleotides are TGTGCCAGCAGACAGTCTACGATGTTCTCCTACAATGAGCAGTTCTTC. This encodes CASRQSTMFSYNEQFF.

The chain is built from TRBV6-5 and TRBJ1-4; D is uncertain. The CDR3 length is 15 residues. V lost 6 bases, J lost 7 bases, and 18 bases lay in between. The V gene's germline CDR1 is MNHEY and CDR2 SVGAGI. The CDR3 loop is CASREGRRWGEKLFF. In DNA, the CDR3 is TGTGCCAGCAGAGAGGGTAGACGGTGGGGTGAAAAACTGTTTTTT.

V and J are TRBV30 and TRBJ2-2; D is unresolved. CDR1 GTSNPN and CDR2 SVGIG come from the germline V gene (reference sequence). V was cut by 7 bases and J by 6 bases, with 18 bases left in between. There are 14 residues in the CDR3. In DNA form, the CDR3 reads TGTGCCTCCCCGGACCCAGTACTGGCCGGGGAGCTGTTTTTT. This translates into CASPDPVLAGELFF. The full variable domain, in which reference TRBV30 and TRBJ2-2 provide the parts outside the CDR3, is SQTIHQWPATLVQPVGSPLSLECTVEGTSNPNLYWYRQAAGRGLQLLFYSVGIGQISSEVPQNLSASRPQDRQFILSSKKLLLSDSGFYLCASPDPVLAGELFFGEGSRLTVL.

The J gene is TRBJ2-7, the V gene TRBV10-3; D is ambiguous. This CDR3 has 11 amino acids. Germline V gene lookup returns CDR1 ENHRY and CDR2 SYGVKD. The V end was cut by 8 bases, the J end by 2 bases, with 7 bases between. This CDR3 is CAIGNPYEQYF. The CDR3 DNA is TGTGCCATCGGCAACCCCTACGAGCAGTACTTC.

The chain uses TRBV27 and TRBJ1-4; D possibly corresponds to TRBD1 (5 bases). CDR3 size: 16 residues. CDR1 and CDR2 (germline): MNHEY, SMNVEV (reference sequence). V lost 6 bases and J 2 bases, leaving 16 bases between the germline ends. The CDR3 region has the DNA TGTGCCAGCAGACCAGGGAAATTGATTACTAATGAAAAACTGTTTTTT. Protein: CASRPGKLITNEKLFF.

V and J are TRBV29-1 and TRBJ2-2, with 7 bases that match TRBD1. This CDR3 is 14 amino acids long. Unmatched junction bases numbered 5, after V lost 7 bases and J lost 0 bases. Germline CDR1 reads SQVTM; CDR2 reads ANQGSEA. The CDR3 is CSAQGQPNTGELFF. Written as DNA, the CDR3 is TGCAGCGCCCAGGGACAGCCGAACACCGGGGAGCTGTTTTTT.

The chain links TRBV7-9 to TRBJ1-1; no clear D. V was pared by 1 base and J by 7 bases, with 7 bases between. CDR1 is SEHNR and CDR2 is FQNEAQ in the germline V gene (reference sequence). CDR3 size: 12 residues. The DNA for the CDR3 is TGTGCCAGCAGCTTAGGGGAAGTTGAAGCTTTCTTT. It yields the protein CASSLGEVEAFF.

This clone is a singleton in its sample. The V gene is TRBV5-4, the J gene TRBJ2-7; 10 nucleotides agree with TRBD2. J gave up 4 bases and V 3 bases, and 7 bases lay outside the gene matches. The CDR3 runs 15 residues. From germline, CDR1 is SGHNT and CDR2 YYREEE (reference sequence). CDR3 nucleotide sequence: TGTGCCAGCAGCTCCCCGGGACTAGCGCGATACGAGCAGTACTTC. This gives the protein CASSSPGLARYEQYF.

The V and J genes are TRBV11-3 and TRBJ2-1, with D maybe TRBD2 (6 bases). Per the germline V gene, CDR1 is SGHNT and CDR2 is YENEEA. Trimming left V 5 bases short and J 4 bases short, with 18 bases between. The CDR3 is 16 residues long. The CDR3 protein is CASSPSRRARYNEQFF. In DNA form, the CDR3 reads TGTGCCAGCAGCCCGTCCCGGAGGGCGCGATACAATGAGCAGTTCTTC.